The 20 T cell receptor beta chains below all came from one sample that was sequenced in a study of T cell repertoires in cytomegalovirus infection. Via MiXCR, TCRdb re-called the reads, giving one row per CDR3 protein. The sample records roughly 500,000 distinct CDR3 sequences, more than 40% being singletons. The antigens these receptors bind are not known. Sequenced material: cultured PBMCs, taken from culture after CMV antigen stimulation. These receptors were taken from a human donor in good health (CMV status not recorded). Some clones in this sample may be carry-over from other donors' samples.

This clonotype appeared a single time. The CDR3 coding sequence is TGTGCCAGCAGCTTAGGTAACATGAAGAATGAGCAGTTCTTC. Translated, it gives CASSLGNMKNEQFF. The chain has TRBV7-9 and TRBJ2-1; D call uncertain. The CDR3 covers 14 residues. V was shortened by 1 base and J by 7 bases, with 11 bases between the two germline ends. Germline values: CDR1 SEHNR, CDR2 FQNEAQ (reference sequence).

There are many counts of this clonotype. This chain links TRBV7-2 with TRBJ1-2; 8 bases are shared with TRBD1. J was trimmed by 4 bases and V by 5 bases; bases with no gene match: 3. Germline CDR1 and CDR2: SGHTA and FQGNSA. The CDR3 covers 13 residues. CDR3 coding DNA: TGTGCCAGCAGCCCGGGACAGGTCTATGGCTACACCTTC. Protein product: CASSPGQVYGYTF.

This chain joins TRBV11-2 and TRBJ2-3; D tentatively reads TRBD1 or TRBD2 (6 bases each). Germline CDR1 SGHAT, CDR2 FQNNGV. V was clipped by 6 bases and J by 8 bases, with 24 bases between them. This CDR3 has 16 amino acids. The CDR3 reads CASRLPGLGAPGTQYF. CDR3 coding DNA: TGTGCCAGCAGACTCCCGGGACTGGGGGCCCCGGGTACGCAGTATTTT.

This rearrangement joins TRBV12-5 to TRBJ2-7; tentative D call: TRBD1 (7 bases). Germline V gives CDR1 LGHNT, CDR2 FRNRAP. The CDR3 runs to 15 residues. Trimming left V 0 bases short and J 3 bases short, with 12 bases between. CDR3 in amino acids: CASGLVAGQFYEQYF. CDR3 nucleotides: TGTGCTAGTGGTTTGGTCGCGGGACAGTTCTACGAGCAGTACTTC.

The rearrangement uses TRBV7-6 and TRBJ2-7; D remains ambiguous. From germline, CDR1 is SGHVS and CDR2 FNYEAQ. With 7 bases removed from V and 3 bases from J, the gap between germline ends came to 13 bases. The CDR3 sequence is 13 residues long. This CDR3 reads CASNAGSSYEQYF. DNA for the CDR3: TGTGCCAGCAACGCTGGCAGCAGCTACGAGCAGTACTTC.

In this sample, this clonotype turned up many times. V gene TRBV7-2 combines with J gene TRBJ2-2; D gene unclear. This CDR3 is built from 15 residues. V was clipped by 1 base and J by 2 bases, with 8 bases between them. Germline CDR1 is SGHTA and CDR2 is FQGNSA. CDR3 sequence: CASSLDPINTGELFF. The DNA for the CDR3 is TGTGCCAGCAGCTTAGACCCTATCAACACCGGGGAGCTGTTTTTT.

The V and J genes are TRBV20-1 and TRBJ2-5, with D possibly matching TRBD1 (6 bases). Trimming left V 5 bases short and J 5 bases short, with 12 bases between. This CDR3 spans 12 amino acids. Germline CDR1 DFQATT, CDR2 SNEGSKA (reference sequence). CDR3 DNA: TGCAGTGCTTCAGGGGCCCCCGAGACCCAGTACTTC. This encodes CSASGAPETQYF.

The gene calls are TRBV20-1 and TRBJ2-1; perhaps TRBD2 as D (6 bases). Germline CDR1 and CDR2: DFQATT and SNEGSKA (reference sequence). The CDR3 has 16 amino acids. The V and J ends lost 0 bases and 0 bases respectively, with 12 bases between them. CDR3 residues: CSARDRGASSYNEQFF. For the CDR3, the DNA is TGCAGTGCTAGAGATCGCGGGGCTAGCTCCTACAATGAGCAGTTCTTC.

The chain recombines TRBV12-3 or TRBV12-4 with TRBJ2-2; 12 bases line up with TRBD2. This CDR3 spans 15 amino acids. The V gene end was trimmed by 6 bases and the J gene end by 7 bases; junction bases not matched to a gene: 6. The chain's CDR3 is CASRPSGGAVGELFF. As DNA, the CDR3 is TGTGCCAGCAGACCTAGCGGGGGGGCAGTCGGGGAGCTGTTTTTT.

There are a few counts of this clonotype. The J gene is TRBJ2-5, the V gene TRBV7-9; 7 positions match TRBD1. Germline assignment: CDR1 SEHNR and CDR2 FQNEAQ (reference sequence). The ends lost 8 bases at V and 5 bases at J; junction bases unmatched: 5. The CDR3 has 12 residues. This chain's CDR3 is CASQRGLETQYF. The CDR3 DNA follows: TGTGCCAGCCAGAGGGGGCTGGAGACCCAGTACTTC.

V is TRBV7-2 and J is TRBJ2-2; D perhaps matches TRBD2 (5 bases). Germline CDR1 reads SGHTA; CDR2 reads FQGNSA. The CDR3 extends over 17 amino acids. Trimming took 3 bases from V and 6 from J, leaving 20 bases between them. The DNA for the CDR3 is TGTGCCAGCAGCTTTGTGCTAGCCATGTTTTGGCCCGGGGAGCTGTTTTTT. Protein: CASSFVLAMFWPGELFF.

The chain recombines TRBV19 with TRBJ1-1; 7 bases map to TRBD1. This CDR3 comprises 19 residues. Germline lookup yields CDR1 LNHDA and CDR2 SQIVND (reference sequence). V was clipped by 4 bases and J by 2 bases; unmatched bases: 19. CDR3 amino acids: CASSTPSQGVRGSNTEAFF. Written as DNA, the CDR3 is TGTGCCAGTAGTACTCCTTCGCAGGGGGTACGGGGAAGCAACACTGAAGCTTTCTTT.

V usage is TRBV6-1 and J usage is TRBJ1-2, with TRBD1 matching over 8 bases. Germline V lookup: CDR1 MNHNS, CDR2 SASEGT. J gave up 4 bases and V 1 base, and 2 bases lay outside the gene matches. The length of the CDR3 is 14 residues. The CDR3 DNA follows: TGTGCCAGCAGTGAAGTTGGACAGGGCTATGGCTACACCTTC. Translating gives CASSEVGQGYGYTF.

In its sample, this clonotype was seen once. The rearrangement joins TRBV20-1 to TRBJ2-5; TRBD2 matches 7 bases. The CDR3 is made up of 14 amino acids. Germline lookup yields CDR1 DFQATT and CDR2 SNEGSKA (reference sequence). V lost 7 bases, J lost 5 bases, and 13 bases stayed unmatched. The CDR3 DNA reads TGCAGTGTCAGAGTTGCGGGGGTAGAGGAGACCCAGTACTTC. It translates to CSVRVAGVEETQYF.

This clonotype was counted at least ten times. J is TRBJ2-7 and V is TRBV11-2, with D perhaps TRBD2 (6 bases). Germline assignment: CDR1 SGHAT and CDR2 FQNNGV. V was cut by 3 bases and J by 0 bases, with 9 bases left in between. This CDR3 is built from 14 residues. CDR3 nucleotide sequence: TGTGCCAGCAGCTTCCGGGACTCCTCCTACGAGCAGTACTTC. Encoded protein: CASSFRDSSYEQYF.

The gene calls are TRBV11-2 and TRBJ2-2, with TRBD2 identical over 7 bases. CDR1 is SGHAT and CDR2 is FQNNGV in the germline V gene. The CDR3 is 11 amino acids. CDR3: CALAVTGELFF. As DNA, the CDR3 is TGTGCTCTAGCGGTGACCGGGGAGCTGTTTTTT.

This clonotype has at least ten counts. The rearrangement links TRBV27 to TRBJ2-4, with 9 bases that match TRBD1. V shed 3 bases and J 7 bases; nucleotides not matched to a gene: 10. The CDR3 is 16 residues long. CDR1 is MNHEY and CDR2 is SMNVEV in the germline V gene (reference sequence). The CDR3 DNA reads as TGTGCCAGCAGTTTGGGGACAGGGATGAGGTCGAACATTCAGTACTTC. Protein: CASSLGTGMRSNIQYF.

V is TRBV11-2 and J is TRBJ2-1; 8 bases fit TRBD2. Looked up from germline, CDR1 is SGHAT and CDR2 is FQNNGV. V was clipped by 5 bases and J by 8 bases; unmatched bases: 11. CDR3 length equals 15 residues. As DNA, the CDR3 is TGTGCCAGCAGCCTCGAAGGCGGGAGGTGGGATGAGCAGTTCTTC. Amino acid sequence: CASSLEGGRWDEQFF.

The table lists this clonotype with many counts. This chain connects TRBV7-2 to TRBJ2-1; no reliable D call. Deletions cut 3 bases from V and 1 base from J, with 7 bases between. This CDR3 comprises 14 residues. CDR1 and CDR2 (germline): SGHTA, FQGNSA. Here the CDR3 DNA reads TGTGCCAGCAGCTTTCGGCAGTCCTACAATGAGCAGTTCTTC. The encoded protein is CASSFRQSYNEQFF.

This chain uses TRBV6-8 with TRBJ2-7, with TRBD2 matching over 7 bases. Trimming removed 8 bases from V and 3 bases from J; junction bases left unmatched: 13. Germline V gene lookup returns CDR1 MNHGY and CDR2 SAAAGT. The CDR3 length is 15 residues. The CDR3 nucleotides read TGTGCCAGCTCCGGTTGGATGGGAGGGAACTACGAGCAGTACTTC. This codes for CASSGWMGGNYEQYF.